A selection of T cell receptor beta chains follows, all from one sample in a study of high-grade serous ovarian cancer treatment subgroups. The assay was immunoSEQ multiplex PCR, and TCRdb's table has in-frame clones only and misses some. The sample includes thousands of clones, approximately 70% seen only once; the top ten take nearly 6%. Sequenced input: tumor tissue. Receptors originate from a human donor with high-grade serous ovarian cancer. CDR3s include the opening cysteine and the closing phenylalanine or tryptophan. The order of the fields is V gene, J gene, D gene, CDR3 protein, CDR3 DNA. D genes are given only for firm matches.

v_call: TRBV7-3
j_call: TRBJ2-3
d_call: .
cdr3_aa: CASSLKGPQYF
cdr3_nt: TGTGCCAGCAGCTTAAAAGGGCCGCAGTATTTT

v_call: TRBV25-1
j_call: TRBJ2-5
d_call: .
cdr3_aa: CASTGQGALLETQYF
cdr3_nt: TGTGCCAGCACCGGACAAGGAGCCCTTTTGGAGACCCAGTACTTC

v_call: TRBV9
j_call: TRBJ1-2
d_call: TRBD1
cdr3_aa: CASSAQQGNVEGYTF
cdr3_nt: TGTGCCAGCAGCGCCCAACAGGGGAATGTTGAGGGCTACACCTTC

v_call: TRBV4-2
j_call: TRBJ1-6
d_call: TRBD1
cdr3_aa: CASRGEGGWNSPLHF
cdr3_nt: TGTGCCAGCCGGGGGGAAGGGGGCTGGAATTCACCCCTCCACTTT

v_call: TRBV7-9
j_call: TRBJ2-5
d_call: .
cdr3_aa: CASSLISLGVQETQYF
cdr3_nt: TGTGCCAGCAGCTTAATTTCACTCGGGGTTCAAGAGACCCAGTACTTC

v_call: TRBV4-1
j_call: TRBJ2-2
d_call: .
cdr3_aa: CASSPPLGTGELFF
cdr3_nt: TGCGCCAGCAGCCCCCCCCTCGGAACCGGGGAGCTGTTTTTT

v_call: TRBV7-2
j_call: TRBJ2-1
d_call: .
cdr3_aa: CASSLASGTNNEQFF
cdr3_nt: TGTGCCAGCAGCTTAGCCAGCGGTACTAACAATGAGCAGTTCTTC

v_call: TRBV9
j_call: TRBJ2-5
d_call: .
cdr3_aa: CASSTRQVQETQYF
cdr3_nt: TGTGCCAGCAGCACCCGACAGGTGCAAGAGACCCAGTACTTC

v_call: TRBV27
j_call: TRBJ2-1
d_call: .
cdr3_aa: CASSFPFGSEQFF
cdr3_nt: TGTGCCAGCAGTTTCCCCTTCGGCAGTGAGCAGTTCTTC

v_call: TRBV18
j_call: TRBJ2-3
d_call: TRBD1
cdr3_aa: CASSPPNNRGSTDTQYF
cdr3_nt: TGTGCCAGCTCACCACCGAATAACAGGGGTTCCACAGATACGCAGTATTTT

v_call: TRBV28
j_call: TRBJ1-2
d_call: .
cdr3_aa: CASSLFSGNFGYTF
cdr3_nt: TGTGCCAGCAGTTTATTTTCAGGGAACTTTGGCTACACCTTC

v_call: TRBV23-1
j_call: TRBJ2-2
d_call: .
cdr3_aa: CASSQSNTGELFF
cdr3_nt: TGCGCCAGCAGTCAATCGAACACCGGGGAGCTGTTTTTT

v_call: TRBV5-1
j_call: TRBJ1-2
d_call: .
cdr3_aa: CASSLVVGNYGYTF
cdr3_nt: TGCGCCAGCAGCTTGGTGGTAGGGAACTATGGCTACACCTTC

v_call: TRBV5-4
j_call: TRBJ2-7
d_call: .
cdr3_aa: CASSVPSDSYEQYF
cdr3_nt: TGTGCCAGCAGCGTCCCTAGCGACTCCTACGAGCAGTACTTC

v_call: TRBV5-4
j_call: TRBJ2-1
d_call: .
cdr3_aa: CASSPGGRADNEQFF
cdr3_nt: TGTGCCAGCAGCCCTGGAGGTAGGGCCGACAATGAGCAGTTCTTC